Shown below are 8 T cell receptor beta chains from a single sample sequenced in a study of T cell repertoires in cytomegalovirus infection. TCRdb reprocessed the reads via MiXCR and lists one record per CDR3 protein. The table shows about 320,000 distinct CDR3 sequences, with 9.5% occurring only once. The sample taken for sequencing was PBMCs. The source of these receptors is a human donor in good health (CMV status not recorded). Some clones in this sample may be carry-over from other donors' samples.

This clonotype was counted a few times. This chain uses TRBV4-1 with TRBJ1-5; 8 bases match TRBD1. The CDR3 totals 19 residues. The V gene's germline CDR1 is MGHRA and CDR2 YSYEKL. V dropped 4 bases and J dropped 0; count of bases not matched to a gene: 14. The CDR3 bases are TGCGCCAGCAGCCTCTGGACAGGGAAGGTTGGTTATAGCAATCAGCCCCAGCATTTT. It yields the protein CASSLWTGKVGYSNQPQHF.

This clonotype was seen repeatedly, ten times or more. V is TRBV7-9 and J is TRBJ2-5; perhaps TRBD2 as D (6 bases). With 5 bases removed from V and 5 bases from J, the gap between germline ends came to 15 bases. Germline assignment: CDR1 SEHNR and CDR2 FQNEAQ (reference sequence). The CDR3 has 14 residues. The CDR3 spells CASSLGLDSETQYF. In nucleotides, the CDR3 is TGTGCCAGCAGCCTGGGACTGGACTCTGAGACCCAGTACTTC. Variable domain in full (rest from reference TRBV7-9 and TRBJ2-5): DTGVSQNPRHKITKRGQNVTFRCDPISEHNRLYWYRQTLGQGPEFLTYFQNEAQLEKSRLLSDRFSAERPKGSFSTLEIQRTEQGDSAMYLCASSLGLDSETQYFGPGTRLLVL.

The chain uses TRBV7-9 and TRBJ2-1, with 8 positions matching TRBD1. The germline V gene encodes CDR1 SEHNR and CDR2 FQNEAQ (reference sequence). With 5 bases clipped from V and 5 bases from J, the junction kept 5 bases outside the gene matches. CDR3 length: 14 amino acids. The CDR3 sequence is CASSRQGFDNEQFF. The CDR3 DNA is TGTGCCAGCAGCCGACAGGGGTTCGACAATGAGCAGTTCTTC.

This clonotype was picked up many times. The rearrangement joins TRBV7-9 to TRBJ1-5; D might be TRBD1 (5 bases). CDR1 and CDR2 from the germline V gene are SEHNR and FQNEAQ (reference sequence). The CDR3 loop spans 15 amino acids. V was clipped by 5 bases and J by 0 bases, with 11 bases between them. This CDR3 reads CASSLGDYSNQPQHF. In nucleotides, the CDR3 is TGTGCCAGCAGCCTTGGGGACTATAGCAATCAGCCCCAGCATTTT.

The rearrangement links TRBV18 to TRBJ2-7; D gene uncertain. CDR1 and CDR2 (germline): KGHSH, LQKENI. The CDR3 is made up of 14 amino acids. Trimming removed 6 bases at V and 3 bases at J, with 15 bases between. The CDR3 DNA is TGTGCCAGCTCGACCAACCCAGAGAGCTACGAGCAGTACTTC. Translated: CASSTNPESYEQYF.

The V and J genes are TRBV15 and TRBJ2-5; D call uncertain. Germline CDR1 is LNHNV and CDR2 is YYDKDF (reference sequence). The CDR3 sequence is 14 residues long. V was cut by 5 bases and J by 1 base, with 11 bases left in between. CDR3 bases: TGTGCCACCAGCGCCTTCGGACGCCAAGAGACCCAGTACTTC. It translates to CATSAFGRQETQYF.

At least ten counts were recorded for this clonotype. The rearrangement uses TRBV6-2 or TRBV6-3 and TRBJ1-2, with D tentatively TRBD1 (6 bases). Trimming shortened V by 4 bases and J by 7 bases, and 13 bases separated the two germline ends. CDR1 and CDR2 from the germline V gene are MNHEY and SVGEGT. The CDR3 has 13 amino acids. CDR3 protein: CASSFQGRGGYTF. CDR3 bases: TGTGCCAGCAGTTTTCAGGGGAGAGGTGGCTACACCTTC.

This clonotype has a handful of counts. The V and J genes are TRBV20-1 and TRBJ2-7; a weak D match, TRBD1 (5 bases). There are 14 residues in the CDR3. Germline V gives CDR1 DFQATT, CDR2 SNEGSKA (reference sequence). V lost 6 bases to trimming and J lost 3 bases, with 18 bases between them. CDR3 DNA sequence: TGCAGTGCCCCCCTGCAGGGATGGCTCTACGAGCAGTACTTC. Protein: CSAPLQGWLYEQYF.